This T cell receptor (beta chain) came from a study of shared clonotypes between healthy human individuals. The method was immunoSEQ multiplex PCR; TCRdb's version includes in-frame clones alone and lacks a portion of them. The sample holds approximately 2.1 million clones, 80% to 95% seen once. The germline gives CDR1 MNHEY, CDR2 SVGAGI. With 0 bases clipped from V and 7 bases from J, the junction kept 6 bases outside the gene matches. There are 15 residues in the CDR3. This TCR derives from a man aged 18 to 29 in good health. Some clones in this sample may be carry-over from other donors' samples. The source material was naive CD4+ T cells from PBMCs. The subset denotes: CD45RA+ positively selected. The chain links TRBV6-5 to TRBJ2-1; TRBD2 agrees at 7 bases. CDR3 DNA sequence: TGTGCCAGCAGTTACTCGGGCGGGAGTCAAAATGAGCAGTTCTTC. Its translation is CASSYSGGSQNEQFF.